This T cell receptor beta chain is from a study of blood T cells in healthy people across ages. Overall study findings and caveats: As naive T cell percentage varied, TCR beta diversity correlated strongly with it.

In the case of this clonotype: Antigen unknown.

The draw of peripheral blood yielded ten milliliters from each donor. A second roughly 7 to 11 cycle PCR used barcoded and J-beta primers. One entry per CDR3 protein results from TCRdb running MiXCR on the 5' RACE reads. The sample includes 550,000 to 800,000 distinct CDR3 sequences, about 30% of them seen just once. The clonotype originates from a woman at least 80 years old in good health. The sequenced sample consisted of blood.

This CDR3 reads CASIPGGSTDTQYF. CDR3 bases: TGTGCCAGCATTCCCGGGGGGAGCACAGATACGCAGTATTTT. The chain carries TRBV28 and TRBJ2-3, with 7 bases aligning to TRBD2. The CDR3 consists of 14 residues. CDR1 MDHEN and CDR2 SYDVKM come from the germline V gene. After removal of 7 bases from V and 0 bases from J, the junction contained 4 bases not matched to a gene. Combining the CDR3 with reference TRBV28 and TRBJ2-3 gives the whole variable domain DVKVTQSSRYLVKRTGEKVFLECVQDMDHENMFWYRQDPGLGLRLIYFSYDVKMKEKGDIPEGYSVSREKKERFSLILESASTNQTSMYLCASIPGGSTDTQYFGPGTRLTVL.